Given below is one T cell receptor beta chain in context. Its antigen is unidentified. Primers for the PCR totalled 60 Vbeta and 13 Jbeta. Only in-frame clones appear in the TCRdb table, and some are missing; sequencing was by immunoSEQ multiplex PCR. The sample table includes about 200,000 clones. These data originate in a study of cytomegalovirus exposure and HLA in healthy donors. Across the whole study: A prior study identified 110 million or so unique TCR beta sequences from 200 million or so T cells.

The study, taken as a whole, reports: Researchers reported in a later analysis that a missense DCLRE1C variant was tied to TCR beta V- and J-gene trimming.

The TCR was taken from a man under 40 in good health and CMV-seronegative. What was sequenced was PBMCs.

CDR3 amino acids: CASSLTGGVDEQYF. The CDR3 bases are TGTGCCAGCAGCCTGACAGGGGGTGTGGACGAGCAGTACTTC. The chain employs TRBV6-1 and TRBJ2-7; 9 nucleotides match TRBD1. Trimming removed 6 bases from V and 5 bases from J; junction bases left unmatched: 8. The CDR3 is 14 residues long. The germline gives CDR1 MNHNS, CDR2 SASEGT.